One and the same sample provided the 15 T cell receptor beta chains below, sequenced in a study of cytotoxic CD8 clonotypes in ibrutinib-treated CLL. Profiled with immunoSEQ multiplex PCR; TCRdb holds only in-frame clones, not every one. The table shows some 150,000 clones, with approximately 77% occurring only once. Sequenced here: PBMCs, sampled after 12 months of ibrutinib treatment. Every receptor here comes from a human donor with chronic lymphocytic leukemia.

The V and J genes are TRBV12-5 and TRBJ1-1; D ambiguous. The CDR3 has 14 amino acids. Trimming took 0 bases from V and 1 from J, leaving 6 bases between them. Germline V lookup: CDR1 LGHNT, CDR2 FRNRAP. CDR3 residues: CASGLVPWNTEAFF. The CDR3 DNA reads TGTGCTAGTGGTTTGGTACCTTGGAACACTGAAGCTTTCTTT.

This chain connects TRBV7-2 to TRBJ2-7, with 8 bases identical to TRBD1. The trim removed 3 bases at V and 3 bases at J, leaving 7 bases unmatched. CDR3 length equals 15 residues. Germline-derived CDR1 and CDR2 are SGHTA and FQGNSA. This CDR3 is CASSFLGQGGYEQYF. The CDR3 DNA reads TGTGCCAGCAGCTTTTTAGGACAGGGAGGCTACGAGCAGTACTTC.

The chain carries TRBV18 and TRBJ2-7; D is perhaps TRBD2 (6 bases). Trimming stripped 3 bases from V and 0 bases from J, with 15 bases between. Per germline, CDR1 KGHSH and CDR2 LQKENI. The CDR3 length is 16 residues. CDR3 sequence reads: CASSPSGTQSSYEQYF. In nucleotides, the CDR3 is TGTGCCAGCTCACCTTCCGGGACTCAGAGCTCCTACGAGCAGTACTTC. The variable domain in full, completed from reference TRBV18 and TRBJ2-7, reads NAGVMQNPRHLVRRRGQEARLRCSPMKGHSHVYWYRQLPEEGLKFMVYLQKENIIDESGMPKERFSAEFPKEGPSILRIQQVVRGDSAAYFCASSPSGTQSSYEQYFGPGTRLTVT.

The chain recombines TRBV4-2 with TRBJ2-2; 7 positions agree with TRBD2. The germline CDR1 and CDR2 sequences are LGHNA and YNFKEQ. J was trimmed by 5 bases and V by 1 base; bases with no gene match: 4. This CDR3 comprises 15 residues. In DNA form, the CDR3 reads TGTGCCAGCAGCCAAGTCGTTAGCGGGACCGGGGAGCTGTTTTTT. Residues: CASSQVVSGTGELFF.

The CDR3 nucleotides are TGTGCCAGCAGCTCCGCGTCGACAGTGGCTTACACTGAAGCTTTCTTT. Residues: CASSSASTVAYTEAFF. The V gene is TRBV7-2, the J gene TRBJ1-1; D perhaps matches TRBD1 (5 bases). From germline, CDR1 is SGHTA and CDR2 FQGNSA. V gave up 4 bases and J gave up 3 bases, with 18 bases separating them. This CDR3 contains 16 residues.

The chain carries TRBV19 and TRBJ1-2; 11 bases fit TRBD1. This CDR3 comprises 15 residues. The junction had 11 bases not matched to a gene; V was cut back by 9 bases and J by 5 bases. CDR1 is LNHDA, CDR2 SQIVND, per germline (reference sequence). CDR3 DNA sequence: TGTGCCAGCCAGGACAGGGGGCGCTTGGAATATGGCTACACCTTC. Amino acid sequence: CASQDRGRLEYGYTF.

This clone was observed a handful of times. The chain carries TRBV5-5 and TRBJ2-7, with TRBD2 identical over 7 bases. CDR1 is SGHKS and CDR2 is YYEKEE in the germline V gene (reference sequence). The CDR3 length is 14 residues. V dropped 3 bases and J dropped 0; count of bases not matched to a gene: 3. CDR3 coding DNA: TGTGCCAGCAGCTCAGCGGGGAGCTCCTACGAGCAGTACTTC. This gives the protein CASSSAGSSYEQYF.

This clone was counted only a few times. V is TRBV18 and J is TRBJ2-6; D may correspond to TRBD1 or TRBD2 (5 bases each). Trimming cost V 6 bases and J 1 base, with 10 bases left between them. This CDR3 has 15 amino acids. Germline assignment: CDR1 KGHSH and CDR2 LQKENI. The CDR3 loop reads CASSRDQSGANVLTF. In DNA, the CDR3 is TGTGCCAGCTCCCGGGACCAGTCTGGGGCCAACGTCCTGACTTTC.

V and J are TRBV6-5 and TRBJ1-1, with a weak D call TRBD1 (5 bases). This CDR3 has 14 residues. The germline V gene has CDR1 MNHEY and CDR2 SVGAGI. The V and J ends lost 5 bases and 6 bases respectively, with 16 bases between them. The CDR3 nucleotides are TGTGCCAGCAGTCCACAGGTAAATAGGGCTGAAGCTTTCTTT. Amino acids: CASSPQVNRAEAFF.

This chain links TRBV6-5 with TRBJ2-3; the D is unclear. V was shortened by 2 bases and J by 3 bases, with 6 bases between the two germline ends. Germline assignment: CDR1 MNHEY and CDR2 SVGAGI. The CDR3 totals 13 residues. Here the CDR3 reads CASSYIETDTQYF. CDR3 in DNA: TGTGCCAGCAGTTACATCGAGACAGATACGCAGTATTTT.

CDR3 in amino acids: CASSASSAGVNYEQFF. In DNA form, the CDR3 reads TGTGCCAGCAGCGCCTCCTCCGCGGGCGTCAACTATGAGCAGTTCTTC. The chain uses TRBV7-9 and TRBJ2-1, with a weak D call TRBD2 (5 bases). The germline CDR1 and CDR2 sequences are SEHNR and FQNEAQ (reference sequence). The CDR3 runs to 16 residues. Trimming removed 5 bases at V and 8 bases at J, with 22 bases between. Based on the CDR3 plus reference TRBV7-9 and TRBJ2-1, the full variable domain is DTGVSQNPRHKITKRGQNVTFRCDPISEHNRLYWYRQTLGQGPEFLTYFQNEAQLEKSRLLSDRFSAERPKGSFSTLEIQRTEQGDSAMYLCASSASSAGVNYEQFFGPGTRLTVL.

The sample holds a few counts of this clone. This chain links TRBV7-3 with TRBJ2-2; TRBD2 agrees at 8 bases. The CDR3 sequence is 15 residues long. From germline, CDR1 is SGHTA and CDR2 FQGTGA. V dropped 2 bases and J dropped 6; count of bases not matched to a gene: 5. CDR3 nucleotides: TGTGCCAGCAGCTTATCTCTAGCGGGCTCCGGGGAGCTGTTTTTT. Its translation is CASSLSLAGSGELFF.

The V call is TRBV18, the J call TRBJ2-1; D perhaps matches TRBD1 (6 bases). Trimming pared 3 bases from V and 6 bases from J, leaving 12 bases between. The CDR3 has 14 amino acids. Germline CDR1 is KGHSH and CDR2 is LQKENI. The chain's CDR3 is CASSPLQGSNEQFF. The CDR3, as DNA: TGTGCCAGCTCACCTCTTCAGGGGAGCAATGAGCAGTTCTTC.

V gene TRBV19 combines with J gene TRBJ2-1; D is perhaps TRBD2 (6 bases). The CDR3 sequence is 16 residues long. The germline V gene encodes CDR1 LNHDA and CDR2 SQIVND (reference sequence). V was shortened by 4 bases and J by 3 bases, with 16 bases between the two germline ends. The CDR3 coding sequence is TGTGCCAGTAGTACGAACCGACTAGATCGCTACAATGAGCAGTTCTTC. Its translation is CASSTNRLDRYNEQFF.

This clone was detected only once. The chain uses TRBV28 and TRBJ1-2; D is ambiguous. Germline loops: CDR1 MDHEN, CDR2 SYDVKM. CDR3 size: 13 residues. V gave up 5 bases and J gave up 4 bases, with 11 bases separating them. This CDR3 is CASSGGGFYGYTF. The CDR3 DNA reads TGTGCCAGCAGTGGAGGCGGATTCTATGGCTACACCTTC.